The clone carrying this T cell receptor beta chain occurred a few times. The sample is drawn from a study of human T cells and chemical hapten exposure. Across the study: TCR yields per sample varied mostly from small pooled library volume differences.

The time point denotes: patch test 1, 2 weeks after DPC sensitization. Treatment: therapeutic diphenylcyclopropenone sensitization with weekly scalp DPC. MiXCR, applied by TCRdb to the RACE reads, yields one record per CDR3 protein. Of approximately 90,000 distinct CDR3 sequences listed, 9.5% to 15% are singletons. This receptor was identified in a woman aged 40 to 55 with alopecia areata. Some clones in this sample may be carry-over from other donors' samples. Specimen: whole blood, collected in connection with sensitization to the hapten diphenylcyclopropenone (DPC).

The CDR3 nucleotides are TGTGCCAGTACCGCAGGGAATCAGCCCCAGCATTTT. It specifies CASTAGNQPQHF. The chain couples TRBV19 to TRBJ1-5, with D possibly TRBD1 on 5 matching bases. Looked up from germline, CDR1 is LNHDA and CDR2 is SQIVND (reference sequence). This CDR3 contains 12 residues. V was trimmed by 7 bases and J by 4 bases, leaving 8 bases between them.